The 20 T cell receptor beta chains in this list originate from one sample, sequenced in a study of identical twins' blood T cells. A single record per CDR3 protein comes from TCRdb applying MiXCR to the 5' RACE reads. The data contain fewer than 450,000 distinct CDR3 sequences, 28% of them seen just once; the ten biggest clones take up 6.1%. Sequenced: PBMCs. All receptors derive from a woman aged 18 to 55 in good health.

The rearrangement uses TRBV5-6 and TRBJ2-7, with TRBD2 matching 7 bases. Germline lookup yields CDR1 SGHDT and CDR2 YYEEEE. The length of the CDR3 is 16 residues. Losses at the gene ends were 4 bases for V and 5 bases for J; bases not matched to a gene: 15. The DNA of the CDR3 is TGTGCCAGCAGCCCACTAAACCTAGCGGACAAACACGAGCAGTACTTC. Encoded protein: CASSPLNLADKHEQYF.

This clonotype was recorded a few times. This chain links TRBV6-5 with TRBJ1-1; D call uncertain. Trimming shortened V by 4 bases and J by 9 bases, and 12 bases separated the two germline ends. The CDR3 sequence is 12 residues long. The germline V gene has CDR1 MNHEY and CDR2 SVGAGI. CDR3 bases: TGTGCCAGCAGTTCTACCGGCAGAAAAGCTTTCTTT. It encodes CASSSTGRKAFF.

This chain connects TRBV14 to TRBJ1-1; weak D call: TRBD1 (5 bases). CDR3 size: 11 residues. Trimming cost V 5 bases and J 11 bases, with 12 bases left between them. Germline CDR1 SGHDN, CDR2 FVKESK. The CDR3 bases are TGTGCCAGCAGCGCCGGGGCTTGGGCTTTCTTT. This encodes CASSAGAWAFF.

The sample holds many counts of this clonotype. The J gene is TRBJ2-7, the V gene TRBV25-1; D is possibly TRBD2 (5 bases). V lost 5 bases and J 2 bases, leaving 10 bases between the germline ends. CDR1 is MGHDK and CDR2 is SYGVNS in the germline V gene. The CDR3 is made up of 13 amino acids. The CDR3 here is CASSPTGTYEQYF. CDR3 in DNA: TGTGCCAGCAGTCCTACGGGGACCTACGAGCAGTACTTC.

The chain uses TRBV5-1 and TRBJ1-1; D gene uncertain. The CDR3 runs 15 residues. Germline-derived CDR1 and CDR2 are SGHRS and YFSETQ. The ends were cut back, 2 bases at V and 3 bases at J, with 14 bases in the middle. In DNA, the CDR3 is TGCGCCAGCAGCTTACGGACGGGCTTATACACTGAAGCTTTCTTT. This sequence encodes CASSLRTGLYTEAFF.

This clonotype was detected only once. The genes are TRBV11-2 and TRBJ2-3; D unresolved. The CDR3 contains 14 residues. CDR1 is SGHAT and CDR2 is FQNNGV in the germline V gene. V was pared by 10 bases and J by 3 bases, with 17 bases between. The CDR3 region is CATLKDVETDTQYF. Written as DNA, the CDR3 is TGTGCCACGTTAAAAGACGTGGAGACAGATACGCAGTATTTT.

This clonotype was recorded once. A much larger clone is a single base away; this may be a read error. The rearrangement links TRBV10-3 to TRBJ2-5, with D hard to call. This CDR3 comprises 11 residues. The V gene lost 4 bases and the J gene lost 1 base, with 1 base spanning the gap. CDR1 and CDR2 (germline): ENHRY, SYGVKD. DNA for the CDR3: TGTGCCATCAGTGCCCAAGAGACCCAGTACTTC. Protein sequence: CAISAQETQYF.

The rearrangement uses TRBV6-5 and TRBJ2-3; no definite D call. V gave up 5 bases and J gave up 2 bases, with 17 bases separating them. Germline CDR1 reads MNHEY; CDR2 reads SVGAGI. The CDR3 runs to 16 residues. CDR3 residues: CASSPRDSGYTDTQYF. CDR3 sequence (DNA): TGTGCCAGCAGTCCTAGAGACTCAGGATACACAGATACGCAGTATTTT.

The rearrangement links TRBV5-1 to TRBJ2-5; weak D call: TRBD1 (6 bases). This CDR3 is built from 14 residues. Trimming cost V 0 bases and J 1 base, with 7 bases left between them. Germline CDR1 SGHRS, CDR2 YFSETQ. CDR3 in amino acids: CASSLETGQETQYF. The CDR3 nucleotides are TGCGCCAGCAGCTTGGAGACAGGCCAAGAGACCCAGTACTTC.

The J gene is TRBJ2-3, the V gene TRBV5-1, with a tentative D call TRBD2 (5 bases). The CDR3 runs to 14 residues. Germline assignment: CDR1 SGHRS and CDR2 YFSETQ. V lost 0 bases to trimming and J lost 5 bases, with 10 bases between them. CDR3: CASSLAQRIDTQYF. The CDR3 region has the DNA TGCGCCAGCAGCTTGGCCCAGCGGATAGATACGCAGTATTTT.

There are a few counts of this clonotype. This rearrangement joins TRBV19 to TRBJ1-1; no clear D. Germline loops: CDR1 LNHDA, CDR2 SQIVND (reference sequence). There are 8 residues in the CDR3. V dropped 8 bases and J dropped 8 bases, with 3 bases sitting between them. The DNA of the CDR3 is TGTGCCAGTCTCGAAGCTTTCTTT. Translated, it gives CASLEAFF.

This chain joins TRBV20-1 and TRBJ1-5, with D uncertain. V was trimmed by 5 bases and J by 2 bases, leaving 16 bases between them. CDR3 length: 15 amino acids. Germline CDR1 is DFQATT and CDR2 is SNEGSKA (reference sequence). In nucleotides, the CDR3 is TGCAGTGCTCCCGCGGCCGGTAGGGGCAATCAGCCCCAGCATTTT. Translation: CSAPAAGRGNQPQHF.

This chain connects TRBV5-1 to TRBJ1-1, with no clear D. V was pared by 2 bases and J by 1 base, with 9 bases between. CDR1 SGHRS and CDR2 YFSETQ come from the germline V gene. This CDR3 spans 14 amino acids. CDR3 sequence (DNA): TGCGCCAGCAGCTTCCAGAGTGAGAACACTGAAGCTTTCTTT. This codes for CASSFQSENTEAFF.

The genes are TRBV7-2 and TRBJ1-3; D call uncertain. The CDR3 has 16 residues. Looked up from germline, CDR1 is SGHTA and CDR2 is FQGNSA. Trimming pared 1 base from V and 2 bases from J, leaving 12 bases between. The CDR3 sequence: CASSLVGQVAGNTIYF. The CDR3 DNA is TGTGCCAGCAGCTTAGTCGGGCAGGTGGCTGGAAACACCATATATTTT.

V usage is TRBV6-6 and J usage is TRBJ1-1; D remains unclear. CDR1 is MNHNY and CDR2 is SVGAGI in the germline V gene (reference sequence). V was shortened by 11 bases and J by 4 bases, with 14 bases between the two germline ends. This CDR3 has 12 residues. The CDR3 sequence: CASIREGTEAFF. For the CDR3, the DNA is TGTGCCTCCATACGGGAGGGCACTGAAGCTTTCTTT.

The genes are TRBV5-1 and TRBJ2-1; D gene ambiguous. The CDR3 sequence is 15 residues long. V shed 4 bases and J shed 6 bases, with 17 bases lying between them. Germline assignment: CDR1 SGHRS and CDR2 YFSETQ. CDR3 nucleotide sequence: TGCGCCAGCAGCCAAGTGGACGGAGATCGCAATGAGCAGTTCTTC. It specifies CASSQVDGDRNEQFF.

The V and J genes are TRBV18 and TRBJ2-7, with 7 bases that match TRBD2. Germline V gives CDR1 KGHSH, CDR2 LQKENI. V gave up 0 bases and J gave up 3 bases; unmatched junction bases: 8. The CDR3 is 16 residues long. The CDR3: CASSPPGLTQYYEQYF. CDR3 in DNA: TGTGCCAGCTCACCACCGGGACTAACACAATACTACGAGCAGTACTTC.

The chain links TRBV29-1 to TRBJ2-7; TRBD1 or TRBD2 may be the D gene (5 bases each). The germline CDR1 and CDR2 sequences are SQVTM and ANQGSEA. Trimming cost V 6 bases and J 2 bases, with 11 bases left between them. The CDR3 has 12 amino acids. The DNA for the CDR3 is TGCAGCGTGGGACCAGGGACCTACGAGCAGTACTTC. This sequence encodes CSVGPGTYEQYF.

The chain combines TRBV10-3 with TRBJ2-3; D remains ambiguous. V was clipped by 1 base and J by 4 bases, with 3 bases between them. The CDR3 contains 12 residues. Germline assignment: CDR1 ENHRY and CDR2 SYGVKD. The chain's CDR3 is CAISELSDTQYF. The CDR3 nucleotides read TGTGCCATCAGTGAGTTATCAGATACGCAGTATTTT.

Remarks on this clonotype: Mismatch with germline at one junction end may stem from a read error. The rearrangement uses TRBV24-1 and TRBJ2-7, with TRBD2 matching 8 bases. CDR3 length: 13 residues. CDR1 and CDR2 from the germline V gene are KGHDR and SFDVKD. The CDR3 coding sequence is TGTGCCACCATCGGGACTAGTAACTACGAGCAGTGCTTC. As protein: CATIGTSNYEQCF.